The next 32 T cell receptor beta chains were all read from a single sample in a study of blood T cell repertoires in COVID-19. Clones were read by immunoSEQ multiplex PCR, and TCRdb kept only the in-frame ones, dropping some. Of 130,000 to 150,000 clones listed, over 85% are singletons. Sequencing used peripheral blood. The receptor set was obtained from a human donor in a cohort sampled during active COVID-19.

The chain is built from TRBV7-9 and TRBJ2-3; 8 bases are a match to TRBD1. After removal of 2 bases from V and 2 bases from J, the junction contained 6 bases not matched to a gene. The CDR3 is 16 amino acids. The germline CDR1 and CDR2 sequences are SEHNR and FQNEAQ (reference sequence). CDR3 DNA sequence: TGTGCCAGCAGCTTATCAGGACAGGGTTTCACAGATACGCAGTATTTT. This translates into CASSLSGQGFTDTQYF. Complete variable domain (other parts from reference TRBV7-9 and TRBJ2-3): DTGVSQNPRHKITKRGQNVTFRCDPISEHNRLYWYRQTLGQGPEFLTYFQNEAQLEKSRLLSDRFSAERPKGSFSTLEIQRTEQGDSAMYLCASSLSGQGFTDTQYFGPGTRLTVL.

V is TRBV9 and J is TRBJ2-5; 7 bases agree with TRBD2. CDR3 size: 14 residues. V trimming: 0 bases; J trimming: 1 base; junction bases outside the gene matches: 0. Germline V gene sequence: CDR1 SGDLS, CDR2 YYNGEE. The CDR3 spells CASSVASGQETQYF. In DNA form, the CDR3 reads TGTGCCAGCAGCGTAGCTAGCGGCCAAGAGACCCAGTACTTC.

This clone occurred once. The rearrangement uses TRBV3-1 (or the pseudogene TRBV3-2) and TRBJ2-7, with D perhaps matching TRBD2 (5 bases). In germline, CDR1 is LGHDT, CDR2 YNNKEL (reference sequence). The ends were cut back, 3 bases at V and 3 bases at J, with 9 bases in the middle. The CDR3 has 13 residues. CDR3 in amino acids: CASSHLGDYEQYF. In DNA form, the CDR3 reads TGTGCCAGCAGCCACCTCGGGGACTACGAGCAGTACTTC.

This sequence joins TRBV2 and TRBJ2-6; D is undetermined. The germline gives CDR1 SNHLY, CDR2 FYNNEI. The CDR3 has 15 residues. Trimming pared 3 bases from V and 2 bases from J, leaving 8 bases between. CDR3 amino acids: CASSDGFPGANVLTF. The CDR3, as DNA: TGTGCCAGCAGTGACGGTTTTCCTGGGGCCAACGTCCTGACTTTC. The full variable domain, rest sourced from reference TRBV2 and TRBJ2-6, is EPEVTQTPSHQVTQMGQEVILRCVPISNHLYFYWYRQILGQKVEFLVSFYNNEISEKSEIFDDQFSVERPDGSNFTLKIRSTKLEDSAMYFCASSDGFPGANVLTFGAGSRLTVL.

V usage is TRBV20-1 and J usage is TRBJ1-2; D is ambiguous. CDR1 DFQATT and CDR2 SNEGSKA come from the germline V gene (reference sequence). The CDR3 consists of 11 residues. Trimming took off 5 bases at V and 5 bases at J, with 9 bases between the two ends. CDR3 amino acids: CSARSAYGYTF. DNA for the CDR3: TGCAGTGCTCGGAGCGCTTATGGCTACACCTTC.

The chain links TRBV7-9 to TRBJ2-7; TRBD2 might be the D (7 bases). The CDR3 runs 14 residues. Germline-derived CDR1 and CDR2 are SEHNR and FQNEAQ (reference sequence). V lost 1 base and J lost 4, with 11 bases in between. CDR3 protein: CASSLVGGAYEQYF. In DNA form, the CDR3 reads TGTGCCAGCAGCTTAGTAGGGGGGGCGTACGAGCAGTACTTC.

This chain links TRBV28 with TRBJ1-2, with 7 bases lining up with TRBD1. V was pared by 6 bases and J by 4 bases, with 11 bases of the junction left unmatched. CDR3 size: 15 residues. In germline, CDR1 is MDHEN, CDR2 SYDVKM. The DNA of the CDR3 is TGTGCCAGCAGGGGAGTACAGGGGCGCGGCTATGGCTACACCTTC. Translated: CASRGVQGRGYGYTF.

V gene TRBV6-6 combines with J gene TRBJ1-2; a weak D match, TRBD1 (5 bases). Trimming took off 2 bases at V and 4 bases at J, with 11 bases between the two ends. The V gene's germline CDR1 is MNHNY and CDR2 SVGAGI (reference sequence). The length of the CDR3 is 14 residues. CDR3 in amino acids: CASSYGGKGYGYTF. For the CDR3, the DNA is TGTGCCAGCAGTTACGGGGGGAAGGGCTATGGCTACACCTTC.

This sequence joins TRBV11-1 and TRBJ1-2; 10 nucleotides agree with TRBD1. Trimming cost V 5 bases and J 4 bases; bases outside gene matches: 10. The germline V gene has CDR1 SGHAT and CDR2 FQDESV (reference sequence). This CDR3 has 16 residues. CDR3 in amino acids: CASSVSGTGVSYGYTF. The CDR3 DNA reads TGTGCCAGCAGCGTCTCCGGGACAGGGGTTTCCTATGGCTACACCTTC.

The chain carries TRBV6-5 and TRBJ2-5, with D maybe TRBD2 (5 bases). The length of the CDR3 is 13 residues. The germline V gene has CDR1 MNHEY and CDR2 SVGAGI. With 6 bases removed from V and 9 bases from J, the gap between germline ends came to 17 bases. The CDR3 DNA reads as TGTGCCAGCAGCCCGCGGACCGAGCGGTCCCAGTACTTC. This sequence encodes CASSPRTERSQYF.

This chain links TRBV6-2 or TRBV6-3 with TRBJ2-7; D call uncertain. The germline V gene encodes CDR1 MNHEY and CDR2 SVGEGT. With 3 bases removed from V and 3 bases from J, the gap between germline ends came to 6 bases. This CDR3 comprises 12 residues. The CDR3 DNA is TGTGCCAGCAGTTATGGCCGCTACGAGCAGTACTTC. Its protein is CASSYGRYEQYF.

This chain uses TRBV27 with TRBJ2-3; no firm D call. Between the trimmed V and J ends, which lost 0 bases and 2 bases, there was a span of 6 bases. CDR3 length equals 14 residues. CDR1 MNHEY and CDR2 SMNVEV come from the germline V gene (reference sequence). The CDR3: CASSLSRNTDTQYF. In DNA form, the CDR3 reads TGTGCCAGCAGTTTATCCAGGAACACAGATACGCAGTATTTT.

This rearrangement joins TRBV5-4 to TRBJ1-6, with 7 bases identical to TRBD1. Per germline, CDR1 SGHNT and CDR2 YYREEE (reference sequence). The CDR3 contains 15 residues. With V trimmed by 0 bases and J by 5 bases, 2 bases remained unmatched. In DNA, the CDR3 is TGTGCCAGCAGCTTGGAGGGGGCGAATAATTCACCCCTCCACTTT. Residues: CASSLEGANNSPLHF.

The gene calls are TRBV9 and TRBJ1-1; 10 bases are shared with TRBD1. Germline CDR1 is SGDLS and CDR2 is YYNGEE. The CDR3 runs to 16 residues. The V and J ends lost 3 bases and 1 base, in that order; junction bases with no gene match: 6. CDR3 amino acids: CASSATGGLGNTEAFF. The CDR3 nucleotides read TGTGCCAGCAGCGCGACAGGGGGCCTTGGGAACACTGAAGCTTTCTTT.

CDR3: CSVEDPLRRAGGYTF. In DNA form, the CDR3 reads TGCAGCGTTGAAGATCCCCTAAGGAGGGCTGGAGGCTACACCTTC. This sequence joins TRBV29-1 and TRBJ1-2; D not certain. Germline CDR1 reads SQVTM; CDR2 reads ANQGSEA. The CDR3 extends over 15 amino acids. With 0 bases removed from V and 8 bases from J, the gap between germline ends came to 19 bases.

The chain has TRBV7-2 and TRBJ1-6; TRBD1 is a possible D gene (5 bases). Germline V gives CDR1 SGHTA, CDR2 FQGNSA. The CDR3 totals 14 residues. Between the trimmed V and J ends, which lost 1 base and 9 bases, there was a span of 10 bases. The CDR3 loop is CASSLGQWSSPLHF. CDR3 sequence (DNA): TGTGCCAGCAGCTTAGGACAGTGGAGTTCACCCCTCCACTTT. Full variable domain (outside the CDR3, taken from reference TRBV7-2 and TRBJ1-6): GAGVSQSPSNKVTEKGKDVELRCDPISGHTALYWYRQSLGQGLEFLIYFQGNSAPDKSGLPSDRFSAERTGGSVSTLTIQRTQQEDSAVYLCASSLGQWSSPLHFGNGTRLTVT.

Worth noting for this clone: A junction end diverges from the germline sequence, so it may reflect a read error. V and J are TRBV11-2 and TRBJ2-1, with D perhaps TRBD2 (6 bases). Germline V gives CDR1 SGHAT, CDR2 FQNNGV. CDR3 length equals 15 residues. CDR3 DNA: TGTGCCAGCAGCCTAGAGGGACTTGTATACAATGAGCAGTTCTTC. Its protein is CASSLEGLVYNEQFF.

The chain has TRBV3-1 (or the pseudogene TRBV3-2) and TRBJ1-4; TRBD1 agrees at 8 bases. CDR3 size: 14 residues. Trimming at V came to 2 bases and at J to 7 bases, leaving 3 bases not matched to a gene. Germline CDR1 reads LGHDT; CDR2 reads YNNKEL (reference sequence). CDR3 amino acids: CASSQNRGSEKLFF. CDR3 DNA sequence: TGTGCCAGCAGCCAAAACAGGGGGTCTGAAAAACTGTTTTTT.

Here the CDR3 reads CASKGRGTDTQYF. The DNA of the CDR3 is TGTGCCAGTAAGGGCAGGGGAACAGATACGCAGTATTTT. The J gene is TRBJ2-3, the V gene TRBV19, with D tentatively TRBD1 (6 bases). Germline values: CDR1 LNHDA, CDR2 SQIVND (reference sequence). V was cut by 7 bases and J by 3 bases, with 11 bases left in between. The CDR3 has 13 residues.

This chain links TRBV10-3 with TRBJ1-1; 7 nucleotides match TRBD1. V trimming: 1 base; J trimming: 0 bases; junction bases outside the gene matches: 5. Germline CDR1 is ENHRY and CDR2 is SYGVKD. The CDR3 runs to 16 residues. Here the CDR3 reads CAISEWAGGMNTEAFF. As DNA, the CDR3 is TGTGCCATCAGTGAGTGGGCAGGGGGGATGAACACTGAAGCTTTCTTT.

The V call is TRBV4-2, the J call TRBJ1-5, with D unresolved. The CDR3 totals 15 residues. Germline V gene sequence: CDR1 LGHNA, CDR2 YNFKEQ. Trimming cost V 2 bases and J 0 bases, with 8 bases left between them. The CDR3 spells CASSQFGDSNQPQHF. For the CDR3, the DNA is TGTGCCAGCAGCCAATTCGGAGATAGCAATCAGCCCCAGCATTTT.

This rearrangement joins TRBV2 to TRBJ2-2, with D possibly TRBD2 on 6 matching bases. Germline CDR1 is SNHLY and CDR2 is FYNNEI. Trimming pared 4 bases from V and 4 bases from J, leaving 13 bases between. The CDR3 extends over 15 amino acids. In DNA form, the CDR3 reads TGTGCCAGCAGTGTCCGGGGGTCGAGCACCGGGGAGCTGTTTTTT. This translates into CASSVRGSSTGELFF.

V is TRBV5-1 and J is TRBJ1-1; weak D call: TRBD1 (6 bases). Trimming took off 0 bases at V and 11 bases at J, with 20 bases between the two ends. Germline CDR1 is SGHRS and CDR2 is YFSETQ. The CDR3 has 15 amino acids. CDR3 in DNA: TGCGCCAGCAGCTTGGTCGGGGGGCGAGGTGACGCCGCTTTCTTT. Protein: CASSLVGGRGDAAFF.

This clone was counted only a few times. The chain joins TRBV7-9 to TRBJ1-4; TRBD1 might be the D (6 bases). The V and J ends lost 1 base and 8 bases respectively, with 11 bases between them. The CDR3 is 14 amino acids. In germline, CDR1 is SEHNR, CDR2 FQNEAQ (reference sequence). The CDR3 sequence is CASSLVGAGEKLFF. The CDR3 coding sequence is TGTGCCAGCAGCTTAGTGGGGGCCGGGGAAAAACTGTTTTTT.

This chain joins TRBV27 and TRBJ2-5; no firm D call. Germline CDR1 is MNHEY and CDR2 is SMNVEV (reference sequence). The germline V and J ends were trimmed by 7 bases and 5 bases, with 8 bases remaining between them. The CDR3 covers 11 residues. As DNA, the CDR3 is TGTGCCAGCACCAGCGACGAGACCCAGTACTTC. It yields the protein CASTSDETQYF.

There are a few counts of this clone. The J gene is TRBJ1-6, the V gene TRBV11-2; 12 nucleotides agree with TRBD1. Germline CDR1 reads SGHAT; CDR2 reads FQNNGV. Trimming took 1 base from V and 10 from J; bases not matched to a gene: 5. The CDR3 sequence is 16 residues long. The CDR3 loop reads CASSLVLGTGGSPLHF. The DNA of the CDR3 is TGTGCCAGCAGCTTAGTCCTCGGGACAGGGGGCTCACCCCTCCACTTT.

This clone was seen once. This chain uses TRBV7-3 with TRBJ2-1, with 11 bases lining up with TRBD1. The junction had 8 bases not matched to a gene; V was cut back by 3 bases and J by 7 bases. The germline V gene encodes CDR1 SGHTA and CDR2 FQGTGA. The CDR3 covers 16 residues. The CDR3 bases are TGTGCCAGCAGCTTTTATCCGGGACAGGGGGAAAATGAGCAGTTCTTC. This translates into CASSFYPGQGENEQFF.

The V gene is TRBV19, the J gene TRBJ1-5; no reliable D call. Germline loops: CDR1 LNHDA, CDR2 SQIVND (reference sequence). This CDR3 is built from 15 residues. The V end was cut by 1 base, the J end by 0 bases, with 7 bases between. CDR3 nucleotide sequence: TGTGCCAGTAGTATAGCGGTTTATAGCAATCAGCCCCAGCATTTT. It specifies CASSIAVYSNQPQHF.

This clone was seen just once. The chain links TRBV11-1 to TRBJ2-2; D may be TRBD1 (5 bases). Germline V CDR1 and CDR2: SGHAT, FQDESV (reference sequence). V dropped 2 bases and J dropped 4 bases, with 11 bases sitting between them. The CDR3 covers 15 residues. CDR3 in DNA: TGTGCCAGCAGCTTAAGGACAAGAAGCACCGGGGAGCTGTTTTTT. Its translation: CASSLRTRSTGELFF.

This chain links TRBV19 with TRBJ1-1; possibly TRBD1 for D (6 bases). CDR1 and CDR2 (germline): LNHDA, SQIVND (reference sequence). With 5 bases removed from V and 5 bases from J, the gap between germline ends came to 12 bases. This CDR3 is 13 amino acids long. The CDR3: CASSPMRGTEAFF. For the CDR3, the DNA is TGTGCCAGTAGTCCCATGAGGGGGACTGAAGCTTTCTTT.

The V and J genes are TRBV4-1 and TRBJ1-6; D gene unclear. The CDR3 length is 16 residues. V was clipped by 0 bases and J by 0 bases, with 6 bases between them. Germline CDR1 MGHRA, CDR2 YSYEKL. CDR3 DNA: TGCGCCAGCAGCCAAGAACGGAGCTCCTATAATTCACCCCTCCACTTT. It translates to CASSQERSSYNSPLHF.

Only one count was recorded for this clone. The chain couples TRBV9 to TRBJ2-1; tentative D call: TRBD1 (6 bases). The CDR3 consists of 14 residues. The V gene lost 0 bases and the J gene lost 9 bases, with 13 bases spanning the gap. CDR1 and CDR2 (germline): SGDLS, YYNGEE. The CDR3 nucleotides are TGTGCCAGCAGCGTAGACCAGGGGATCGGTGAGCAGTTCTTC. Amino acid sequence: CASSVDQGIGEQFF.